Included here is one T cell receptor (beta chain) sequence, with context. What this receptor recognizes is not known. No much larger clonotype is one base removed from it; base qualities were not supplied. CDR1 SEHNR and CDR2 FQNEAQ are derived from the germline V gene (reference sequence). V trim: 4 bases; J trim: 5 bases; unmatched bases: 16. The CDR3, cysteine through phenylalanine, is 18 amino acids long. Of all the DNA, just the CDR3 is kept, 54 bases in frame from base 1. Libraries were prepared through the immunoSEQ multiplex PCR assay. DNA was isolated using Qiagen DNeasy or QIAamp micro DNA kits, and TCRB was sequenced using the Adaptive Biotechnology human TCRB sequencing kit. An Illumina MiSeq was used to sequence the TCRB libraries. The study's processing was this. The kit provider's software was used to analyze TCRB sequence data, and Fisher's exact test was applied to assess tumor enrichment of clonotype templates. TCRdb's version of the immuneACCESS table is confined to in-frame rearrangements and falls short of the full clone set. An unresolved V gene accounts for under half of the shortfall where checked; the remainder is of unknown origin. The V and J calls and clone size are taken from that table; D and trimming were inferred from the DNA. This sample lists about 10,000 clones; over 65% were detected once. 15% of the sample comes from the top ten.

Non-adjacent lung tissue was taken as far as possible from the malignant lesion, at least 3 cm away, from the same resection. This record belongs to a study of CD4 T cells in lung cancer (dated by TCRdb to about 2019). In the study overall: The study screened blood T cells of NSCLC patients for responses to candidate mutation-encoded neoepitopes and isolated neoantigen-specific CD4+ T-cell clones and TCRs. Tumor and non-adjacent lung tissue were obtained from a handful of patients undergoing curative-intent resections for stage I-III non-small cell lung cancer. Aged 60 to 69 when blood was donated, the resected patients, most of whom were former smokers, had either lung adenocarcinoma or squamous cell carcinoma. Treatments received by the patients before blood donation included platinum chemotherapy, and some patients received nivolumab or pembrolizumab. The frequency of neoantigen-specific clonotypes in tumor resections, non-adjacent lung and cultured T-cell products was followed using TCRB deep sequencing. Results the study describes overall, beyond this receptor: Some responses derived from blood might reflect in vitro priming of naive T cells or cross-reactivity instead of memory responses to the cancer.

Specimen: normal lung tissue taken away from the tumor. The sequence was obtained from a man in his sixties with non-small cell lung cancer. The chain couples TRBV7-9 to TRBJ2-3; the central 9 bases match TRBD1. The encoded CDR3 is CASSSGTGWIGGGDTQYF. The sequenced DNA: TGTGCCAGCAGCTCCGGGACAGGGTGGATTGGCGGTGGAGATACGCAGTATTTT.